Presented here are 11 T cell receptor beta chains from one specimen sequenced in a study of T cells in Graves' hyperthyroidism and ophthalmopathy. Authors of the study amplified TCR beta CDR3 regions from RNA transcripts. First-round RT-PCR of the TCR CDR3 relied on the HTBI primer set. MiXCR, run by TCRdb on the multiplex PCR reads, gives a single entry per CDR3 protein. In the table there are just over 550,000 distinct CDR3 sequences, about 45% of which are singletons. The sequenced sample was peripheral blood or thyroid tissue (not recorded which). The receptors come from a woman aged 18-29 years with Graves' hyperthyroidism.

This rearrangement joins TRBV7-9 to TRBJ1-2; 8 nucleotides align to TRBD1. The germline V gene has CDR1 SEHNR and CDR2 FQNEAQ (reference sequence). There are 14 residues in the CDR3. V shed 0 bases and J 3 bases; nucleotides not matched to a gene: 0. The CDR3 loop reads CASSLAGQDYGYTF. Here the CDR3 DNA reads TGTGCCAGCAGCTTAGCGGGACAGGACTATGGCTACACCTTC.

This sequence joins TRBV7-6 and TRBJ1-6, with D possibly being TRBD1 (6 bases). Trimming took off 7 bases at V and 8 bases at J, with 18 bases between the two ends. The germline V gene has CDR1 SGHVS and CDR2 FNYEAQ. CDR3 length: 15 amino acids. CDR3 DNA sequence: TGTGCCAGCACCATCAATCTAGGGGGAGATTCACCCCTCCACTTT. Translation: CASTINLGGDSPLHF.

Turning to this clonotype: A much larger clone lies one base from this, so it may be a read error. CDR3: CASSLRAARQETQYF. The CDR3 DNA is TGTGCCAGCAGCCTACGGGCAGCGCGACAAGAGACCCAGTACTTC. The V gene is TRBV13, the J gene TRBJ2-5; unclear D gene. The CDR3 is 15 residues long. Trimming removed 5 bases at V and 2 bases at J, with 15 bases between. The germline CDR1 and CDR2 sequences are PRHDT and FYEKMQ (reference sequence).

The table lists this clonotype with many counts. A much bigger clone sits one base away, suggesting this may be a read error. CDR3 DNA sequence: TGTGCCAGCAGCTTAGGACTAGCGGCAGAGACCCAGTACTTC. Its translation: CASSLGLAAETQYF. V gene TRBV11-2 combines with J gene TRBJ2-5; TRBD2 aligns across 9 bases. The germline CDR1 and CDR2 sequences are SGHAT and FQNNGV. Losses at the gene ends were 1 base for V and 4 bases for J; bases not matched to a gene: 1. The CDR3 contains 14 residues.

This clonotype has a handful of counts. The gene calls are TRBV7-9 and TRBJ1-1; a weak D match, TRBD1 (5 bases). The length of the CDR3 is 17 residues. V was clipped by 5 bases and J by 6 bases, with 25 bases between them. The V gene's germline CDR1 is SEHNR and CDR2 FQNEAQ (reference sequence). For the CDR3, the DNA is TGTGCCAGCAGCCATTATTGGGGCGTCGGAGGGATCGCTGAAGCTTTCTTT. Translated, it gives CASSHYWGVGGIAEAFF.

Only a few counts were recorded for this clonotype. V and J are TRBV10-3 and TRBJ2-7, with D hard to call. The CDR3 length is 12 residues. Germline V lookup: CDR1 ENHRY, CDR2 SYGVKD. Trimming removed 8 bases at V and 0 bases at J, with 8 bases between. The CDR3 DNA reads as TGTGCCATCTCTCGGGCCTCCTACGAGCAGTACTTC. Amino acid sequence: CAISRASYEQYF.

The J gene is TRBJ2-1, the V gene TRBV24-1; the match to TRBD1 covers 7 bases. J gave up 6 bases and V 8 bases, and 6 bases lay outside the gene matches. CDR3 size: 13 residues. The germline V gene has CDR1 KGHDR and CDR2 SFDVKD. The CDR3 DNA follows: TGTGCCACCACTCCCGGACAGGCCAATGAGCAGTTCTTC. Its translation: CATTPGQANEQFF.

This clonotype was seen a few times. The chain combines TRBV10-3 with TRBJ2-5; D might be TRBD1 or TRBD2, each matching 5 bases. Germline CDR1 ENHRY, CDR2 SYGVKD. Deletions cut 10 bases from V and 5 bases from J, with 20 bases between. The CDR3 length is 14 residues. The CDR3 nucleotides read TGTGCCAGCAGACCGCAGGGTGAGGGGGAGACCCAGTACTTC. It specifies CASRPQGEGETQYF.

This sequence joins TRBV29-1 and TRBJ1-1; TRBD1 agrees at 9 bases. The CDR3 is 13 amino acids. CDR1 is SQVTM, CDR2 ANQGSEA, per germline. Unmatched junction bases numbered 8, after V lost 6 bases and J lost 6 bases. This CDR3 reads CSVGTGRLAEAFF. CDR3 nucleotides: TGCAGCGTGGGGACAGGGCGTCTGGCTGAAGCTTTCTTT.

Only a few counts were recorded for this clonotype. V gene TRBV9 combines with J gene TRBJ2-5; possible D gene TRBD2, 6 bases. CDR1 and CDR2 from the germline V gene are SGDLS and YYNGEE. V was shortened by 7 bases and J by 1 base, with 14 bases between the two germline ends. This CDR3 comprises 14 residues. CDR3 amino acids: CASAVLAAQETQYF. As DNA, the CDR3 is TGTGCCAGCGCAGTATTAGCGGCCCAAGAGACCCAGTACTTC.

For the CDR3, the DNA is TGTGCCAGCAGAGACATCGTGAACACTGAAGCTTTCTTT. Protein product: CASRDIVNTEAFF. The chain combines TRBV25-1 with TRBJ1-1; D is ambiguous. V gave up 6 bases and J gave up 0 bases, with 8 bases separating them. Germline CDR1 MGHDK, CDR2 SYGVNS. CDR3 size: 13 residues.